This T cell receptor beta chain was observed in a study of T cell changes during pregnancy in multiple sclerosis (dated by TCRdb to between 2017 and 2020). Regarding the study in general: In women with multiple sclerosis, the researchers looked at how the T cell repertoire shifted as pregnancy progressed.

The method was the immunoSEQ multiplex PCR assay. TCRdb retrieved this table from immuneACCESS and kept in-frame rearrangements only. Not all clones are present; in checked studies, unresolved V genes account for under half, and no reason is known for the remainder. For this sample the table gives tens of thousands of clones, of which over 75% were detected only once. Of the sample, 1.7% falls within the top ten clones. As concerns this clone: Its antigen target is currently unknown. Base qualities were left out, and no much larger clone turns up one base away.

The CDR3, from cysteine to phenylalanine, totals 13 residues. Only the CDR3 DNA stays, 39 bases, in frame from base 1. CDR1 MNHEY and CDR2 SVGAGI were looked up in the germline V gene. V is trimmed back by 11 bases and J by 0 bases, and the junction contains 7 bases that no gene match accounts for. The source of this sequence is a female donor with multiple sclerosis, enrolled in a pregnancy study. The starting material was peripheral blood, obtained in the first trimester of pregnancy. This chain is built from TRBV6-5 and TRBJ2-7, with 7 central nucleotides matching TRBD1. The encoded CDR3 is CAARGGNSYEQYF. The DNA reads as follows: TGTGCCGCCCGAGGGGGCAACTCCTACGAGCAGTACTTC.